The 7 T cell receptor beta chains in this list originate from one sample, sequenced in a study of CD8 T cells in ankylosing spondylitis. TCRdb re-called the 5' RACE reads through MiXCR, storing one row per CDR3 protein. The sample lists about 260,000 distinct CDR3 sequences, 20% to 30% occurring once. The sequenced sample was blood, either unsorted or a sorted T cell fraction (not recorded which). The source of these receptors is a male donor with ankylosing spondylitis or in good health (not recorded which).

V is TRBV29-1 and J is TRBJ2-5, with D perhaps being TRBD1 or TRBD2 (6 bases each). Per germline, CDR1 SQVTM and CDR2 ANQGSEA. CDR3 length: 12 residues. Trimming cost V 7 bases and J 5 bases, with 14 bases left between them. CDR3 amino acids: CSGLTGAETQYF. The DNA of the CDR3 is TGCAGCGGATTGACGGGGGCTGAGACCCAGTACTTC. Full variable domain (remainder filled in from reference TRBV29-1 and TRBJ2-5): SAVISQKPSRDICQRGTSLTIQCQVDSQVTMMFWYRQQPGQSLTLIATANQGSEATYESGFVIDKFPISRPNLTFSTLTVSNMSPEDSSIYLCSGLTGAETQYFGPGTRLLVL.

This rearrangement joins TRBV6-5 to TRBJ2-3, with a weak D call TRBD2 (6 bases). The germline CDR1 and CDR2 sequences are MNHEY and SVGAGI. This CDR3 comprises 15 residues. The ends were cut back, 2 bases at V and 10 bases at J, with 19 bases in the middle. The CDR3 sequence is CASSYTGGRGGSQYF. In DNA form, the CDR3 reads TGTGCCAGCAGTTACACGGGTGGGCGGGGCGGATCGCAGTATTTT.

As regards this clonotype: An end of the junction does not agree with germline; a read error may underlie this. This sequence joins TRBV2 and TRBJ2-3; a weak D match, TRBD2 (6 bases). Germline CDR1 SNHLY, CDR2 FYNNEI. The CDR3 has 16 amino acids. In DNA form, the CDR3 reads TGTGCCAGAAGTGCCACTTTAGGAGGGAGTGCAGATACGCAGTATTTT. This encodes CARSATLGGSADTQYF.

The table lists this clonotype with many counts. This chain links TRBV29-1 with TRBJ2-3; tentative D call: TRBD2 (6 bases). V shed 6 bases and J shed 4 bases, with 14 bases lying between them. The CDR3 loop spans 13 amino acids. CDR1 SQVTM and CDR2 ANQGSEA come from the germline V gene. CDR3 nucleotide sequence: TGCAGCGTCCGGGGACTCCTTGCAGATACGCAGTATTTT. Its translation is CSVRGLLADTQYF.

This clonotype was counted at least ten times. The rearrangement links TRBV3-1 to TRBJ1-1; D remains ambiguous. V shed 4 bases and J shed 0 bases, with 9 bases lying between them. Germline CDR1 reads LGHDT; CDR2 reads YNNKEL (reference sequence). This CDR3 has 14 amino acids. The CDR3 nucleotides are TGTGCCAGCAGCCCCAGCCAGGTGAACACTGAAGCTTTCTTT. Its protein product is CASSPSQVNTEAFF.

This clonotype was observed a few times. The gene calls are TRBV20-1 and TRBJ2-1, with D tentatively TRBD1 or TRBD2 (5 bases each). The V gene lost 4 bases and the J gene lost 6 bases, with 7 bases spanning the gap. The germline V gene has CDR1 DFQATT and CDR2 SNEGSKA (reference sequence). This CDR3 comprises 11 residues. Written as DNA, the CDR3 is TGCAGTGCTAAAGGGACCAATGAGCAGTTCTTC. This translates into CSAKGTNEQFF.

V gene TRBV12-3 or TRBV12-4 combines with J gene TRBJ2-2; tentative D call: TRBD2 (5 bases). CDR3 length: 13 amino acids. V was shortened by 5 bases and J by 3 bases, with 7 bases between the two germline ends. The CDR3, as DNA: TGTGCCAGCAGTGGGAGTTACACCGGGGAGCTGTTTTTT. Translating it yields CASSGSYTGELFF.